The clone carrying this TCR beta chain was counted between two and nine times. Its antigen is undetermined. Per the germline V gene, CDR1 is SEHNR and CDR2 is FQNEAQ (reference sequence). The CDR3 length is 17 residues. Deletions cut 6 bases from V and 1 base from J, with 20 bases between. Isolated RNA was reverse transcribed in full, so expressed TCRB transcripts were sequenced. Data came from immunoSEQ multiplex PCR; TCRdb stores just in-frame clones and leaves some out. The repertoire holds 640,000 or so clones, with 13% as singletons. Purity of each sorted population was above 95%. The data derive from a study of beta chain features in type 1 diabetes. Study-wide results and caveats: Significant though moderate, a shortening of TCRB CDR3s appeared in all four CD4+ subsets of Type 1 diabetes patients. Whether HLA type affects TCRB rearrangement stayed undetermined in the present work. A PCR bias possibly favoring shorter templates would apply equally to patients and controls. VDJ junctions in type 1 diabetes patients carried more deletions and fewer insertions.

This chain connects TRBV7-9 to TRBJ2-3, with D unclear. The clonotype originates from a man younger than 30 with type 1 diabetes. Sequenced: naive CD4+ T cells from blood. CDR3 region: CASRPYRLPMGTDTQYF. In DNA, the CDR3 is TGTGCCAGCAGACCTTATAGACTTCCCATGGGCACAGATACGCAGTATTTT. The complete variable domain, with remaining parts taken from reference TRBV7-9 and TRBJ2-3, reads DTGVSQNPRHKITKRGQNVTFRCDPISEHNRLYWYRQTLGQGPEFLTYFQNEAQLEKSRLLSDRFSAERPKGSFSTLEIQRTEQGDSAMYLCASRPYRLPMGTDTQYFGPGTRLTVL.